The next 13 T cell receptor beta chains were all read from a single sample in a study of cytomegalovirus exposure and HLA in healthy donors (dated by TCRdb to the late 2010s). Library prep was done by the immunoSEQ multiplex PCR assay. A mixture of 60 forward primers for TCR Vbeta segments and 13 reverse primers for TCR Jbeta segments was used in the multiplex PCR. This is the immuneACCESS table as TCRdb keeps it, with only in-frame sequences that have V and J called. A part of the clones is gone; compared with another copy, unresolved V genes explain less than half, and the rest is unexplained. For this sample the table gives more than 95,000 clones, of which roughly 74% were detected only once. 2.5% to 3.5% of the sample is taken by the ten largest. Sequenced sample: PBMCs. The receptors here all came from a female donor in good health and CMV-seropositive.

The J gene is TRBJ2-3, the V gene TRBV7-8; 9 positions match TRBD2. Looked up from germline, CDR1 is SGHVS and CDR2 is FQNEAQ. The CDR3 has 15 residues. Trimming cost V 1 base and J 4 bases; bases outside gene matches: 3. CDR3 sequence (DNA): TGTGCCAGCAGCTTAGTATCTAGCGGGGCAGATACGCAGTATTTT. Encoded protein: CASSLVSSGADTQYF.

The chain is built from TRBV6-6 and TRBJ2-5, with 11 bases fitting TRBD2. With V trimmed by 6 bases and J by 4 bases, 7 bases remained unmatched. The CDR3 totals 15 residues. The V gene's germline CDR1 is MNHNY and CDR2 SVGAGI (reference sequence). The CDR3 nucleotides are TGTGCCAGCAGCGCCCTAGCGGGGGGAGGAGAGACCCAGTACTTC. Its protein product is CASSALAGGGETQYF.

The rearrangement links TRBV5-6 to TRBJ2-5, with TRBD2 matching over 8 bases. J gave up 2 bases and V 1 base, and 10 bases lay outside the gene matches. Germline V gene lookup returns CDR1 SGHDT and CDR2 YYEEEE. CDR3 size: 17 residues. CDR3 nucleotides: TGTGCCAGCAGCTTGTACGGGGGGGCGGGGGGACAAGAGACCCAGTACTTC. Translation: CASSLYGGAGGQETQYF.

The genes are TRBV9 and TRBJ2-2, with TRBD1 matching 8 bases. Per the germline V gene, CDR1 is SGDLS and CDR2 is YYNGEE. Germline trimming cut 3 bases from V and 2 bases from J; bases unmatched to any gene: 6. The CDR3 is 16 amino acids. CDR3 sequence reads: CASSGTGNANTGELFF. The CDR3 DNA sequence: TGTGCCAGCAGCGGGACAGGGAATGCAAACACCGGGGAGCTGTTTTTT.

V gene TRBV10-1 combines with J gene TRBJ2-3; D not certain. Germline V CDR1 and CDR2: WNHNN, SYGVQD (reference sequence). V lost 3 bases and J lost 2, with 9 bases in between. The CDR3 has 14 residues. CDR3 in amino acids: CASSDPLNTDTQYF. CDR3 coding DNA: TGCGCCAGCAGTGACCCACTAAACACAGATACGCAGTATTTT.

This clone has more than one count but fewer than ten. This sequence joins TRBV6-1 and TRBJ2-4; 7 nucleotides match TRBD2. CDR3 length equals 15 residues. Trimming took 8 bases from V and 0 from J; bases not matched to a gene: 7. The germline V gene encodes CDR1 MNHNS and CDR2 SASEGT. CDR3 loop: CASWGGGVAKNIQYF. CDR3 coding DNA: TGTGCCAGCTGGGGGGGAGGGGTAGCCAAAAACATTCAGTACTTC.

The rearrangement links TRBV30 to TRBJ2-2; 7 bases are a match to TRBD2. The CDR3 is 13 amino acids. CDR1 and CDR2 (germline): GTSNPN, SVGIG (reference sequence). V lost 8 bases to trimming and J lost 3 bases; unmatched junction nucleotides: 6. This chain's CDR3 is CAREGLYTGELFF. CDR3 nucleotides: TGTGCCAGGGAGGGATTATACACCGGGGAGCTGTTTTTT.

CDR3 amino acids: CASSLRQGPDTEAFF. CDR3 nucleotides: TGTGCCAGCAGCTTAAGGCAGGGGCCGGACACTGAAGCTTTCTTT. The rearrangement joins TRBV11-2 to TRBJ1-1; D possibly corresponds to TRBD1 (6 bases). Deletions cut 2 bases from V and 3 bases from J, with 13 bases between. CDR1 and CDR2 (germline): SGHAT, FQNNGV. The CDR3 is made up of 15 amino acids. The complete variable domain, with remaining parts taken from reference TRBV11-2 and TRBJ1-1, reads EAGVAQSPRYKIIEKRQSVAFWCNPISGHATLYWYQQILGQGPKLLIQFQNNGVVDDSQLPKDRFSAERLKGVDSTLKIQPAKLEDSAVYLCASSLRQGPDTEAFFGQGTRLTVV.

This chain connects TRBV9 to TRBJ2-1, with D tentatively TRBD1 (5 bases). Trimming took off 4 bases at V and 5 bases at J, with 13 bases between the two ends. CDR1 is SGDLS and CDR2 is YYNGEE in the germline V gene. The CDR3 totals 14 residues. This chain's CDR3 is CASSLTAGNNEQFF. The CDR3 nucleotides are TGTGCCAGCAGCTTGACGGCAGGGAACAATGAGCAGTTCTTC. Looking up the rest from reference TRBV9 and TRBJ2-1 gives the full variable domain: DSGVTQTPKHLITATGQRVTLRCSPRSGDLSVYWYQQSLDQGLQFLIQYYNGEERAKGNILERFSAQQFPDLHSELNLSSLELGDSALYFCASSLTAGNNEQFFGPGTRLTVL.

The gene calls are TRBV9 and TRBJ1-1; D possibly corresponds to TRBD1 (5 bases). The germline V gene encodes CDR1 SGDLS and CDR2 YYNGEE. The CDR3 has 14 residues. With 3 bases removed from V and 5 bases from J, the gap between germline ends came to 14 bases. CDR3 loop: CASSAQVRSTEAFF. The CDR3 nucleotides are TGTGCCAGCAGCGCACAGGTAAGATCGACTGAAGCTTTCTTT.

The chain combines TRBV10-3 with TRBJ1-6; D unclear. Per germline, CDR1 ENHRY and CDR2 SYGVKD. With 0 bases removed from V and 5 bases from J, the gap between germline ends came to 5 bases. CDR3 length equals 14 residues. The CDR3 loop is CAISESPDNSPLHF. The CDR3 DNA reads TGTGCCATCAGTGAGTCGCCGGATAATTCACCCCTCCACTTT.

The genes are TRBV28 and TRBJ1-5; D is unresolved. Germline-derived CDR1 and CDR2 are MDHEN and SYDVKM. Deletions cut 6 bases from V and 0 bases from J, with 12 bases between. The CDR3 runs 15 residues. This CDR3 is CASRSPPGSNQPQHF. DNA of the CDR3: TGTGCCAGCAGATCTCCCCCGGGTAGCAATCAGCCCCAGCATTTT.

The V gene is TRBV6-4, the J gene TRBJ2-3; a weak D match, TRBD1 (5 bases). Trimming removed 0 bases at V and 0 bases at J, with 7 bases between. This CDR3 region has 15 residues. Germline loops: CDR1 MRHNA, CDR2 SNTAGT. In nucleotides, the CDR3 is TGTGCCAGCAGTGACTCGCCAGGGAGCACAGATACGCAGTATTTT. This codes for CASSDSPGSTDTQYF.